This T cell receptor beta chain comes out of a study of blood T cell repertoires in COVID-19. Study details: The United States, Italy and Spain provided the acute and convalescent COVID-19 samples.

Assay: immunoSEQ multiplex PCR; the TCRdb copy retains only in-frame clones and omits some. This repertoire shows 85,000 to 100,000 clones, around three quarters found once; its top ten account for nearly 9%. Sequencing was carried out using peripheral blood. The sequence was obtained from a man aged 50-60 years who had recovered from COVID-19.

The CDR3 loop is CASSYRDRGIYEQYF. Here the CDR3 DNA reads TGTGCCAGCAGTTACCGGGACAGGGGGATCTACGAGCAGTACTTC. This sequence joins TRBV6-5 and TRBJ2-7, with 11 bases that match TRBD1. J was trimmed by 3 bases and V by 2 bases; bases with no gene match: 3. CDR1 is MNHEY, CDR2 SVGAGI, per germline. This CDR3 is 15 amino acids long.